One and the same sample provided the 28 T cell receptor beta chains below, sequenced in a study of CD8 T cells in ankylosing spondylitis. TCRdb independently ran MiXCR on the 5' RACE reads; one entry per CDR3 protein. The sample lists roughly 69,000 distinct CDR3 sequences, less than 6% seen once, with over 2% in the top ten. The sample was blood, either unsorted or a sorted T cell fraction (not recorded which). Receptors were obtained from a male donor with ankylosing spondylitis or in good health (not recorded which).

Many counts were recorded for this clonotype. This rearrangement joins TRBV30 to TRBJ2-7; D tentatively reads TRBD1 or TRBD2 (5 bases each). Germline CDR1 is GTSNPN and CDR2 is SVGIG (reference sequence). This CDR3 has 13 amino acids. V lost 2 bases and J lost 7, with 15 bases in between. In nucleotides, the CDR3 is TGTGCCTGGAGTCCGGGGCCCAGTCGGGAGCAGTACTTC. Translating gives CAWSPGPSREQYF.

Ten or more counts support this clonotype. The CDR3 region has the DNA TGCGCCAGCAGCTTCCAGGACAGGACCTGGGAGCAGTACTTC. This translates into CASSFQDRTWEQYF. The rearrangement uses TRBV5-1 and TRBJ2-7; the match to TRBD1 covers 7 bases. Germline assignment: CDR1 SGHRS and CDR2 YFSETQ. The CDR3 length is 14 residues. J lost 7 bases, V lost 2 bases, and 9 bases had no gene match.

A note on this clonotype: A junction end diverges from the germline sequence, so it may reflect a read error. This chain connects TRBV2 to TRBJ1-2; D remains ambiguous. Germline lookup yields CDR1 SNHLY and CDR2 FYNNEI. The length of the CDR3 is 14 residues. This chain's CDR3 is CAGSTEAMDYGYTF. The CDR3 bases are TGTGCCGGCAGTACAGAAGCGATGGACTATGGCTACACCTTC.

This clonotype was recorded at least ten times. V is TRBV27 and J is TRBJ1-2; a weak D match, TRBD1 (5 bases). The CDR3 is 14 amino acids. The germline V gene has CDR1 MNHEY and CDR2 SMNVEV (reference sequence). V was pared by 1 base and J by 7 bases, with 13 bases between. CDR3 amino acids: CASSLLLGTGGYTF. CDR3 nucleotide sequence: TGTGCCAGCAGTTTATTACTGGGGACGGGTGGCTACACCTTC.

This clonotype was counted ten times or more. The CDR3 sequence: CASSYLAGEGYTF. As DNA, the CDR3 is TGTGCCAGCAGTTACTTGGCAGGGGAGGGCTACACCTTC. The rearrangement links TRBV6-5 to TRBJ1-2, with D possibly being TRBD1 (6 bases). V was shortened by 1 base and J by 8 bases, with 11 bases between the two germline ends. This CDR3 has 13 residues. Germline-derived CDR1 and CDR2 are MNHEY and SVGAGI.

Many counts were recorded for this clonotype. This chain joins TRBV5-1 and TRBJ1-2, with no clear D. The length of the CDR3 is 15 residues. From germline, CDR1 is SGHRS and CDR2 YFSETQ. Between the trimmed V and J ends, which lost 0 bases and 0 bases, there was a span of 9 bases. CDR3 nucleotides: TGCGCCAGCAGCTTGGGGCAGGCGACTAACTATGGCTACACCTTC. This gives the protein CASSLGQATNYGYTF.

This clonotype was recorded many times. DNA for the CDR3: TGCAGTGCTTTTGAAACACTCGTGGCTGAAGCTTTCTTT. Translation: CSAFETLVAEAFF. The chain joins TRBV20-1 to TRBJ1-1; D not certain. Germline V gene sequence: CDR1 DFQATT, CDR2 SNEGSKA (reference sequence). The CDR3 loop spans 13 amino acids. Trimming cost V 5 bases and J 6 bases, with 16 bases left between them.

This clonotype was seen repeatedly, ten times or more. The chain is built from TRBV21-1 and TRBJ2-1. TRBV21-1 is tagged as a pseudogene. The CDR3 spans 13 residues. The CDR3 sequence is CASSKAGICEQFF. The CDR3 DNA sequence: TGTGCCAGCAGCAAAGCGGGGATTTGTGAGCAGTTCTTC.

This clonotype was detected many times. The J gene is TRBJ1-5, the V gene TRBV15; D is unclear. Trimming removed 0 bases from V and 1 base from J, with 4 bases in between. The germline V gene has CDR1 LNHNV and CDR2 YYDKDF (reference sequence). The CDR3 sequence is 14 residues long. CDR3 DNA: TGTGCCACCAGCAGAGAGAACAGCAATCAGCCCCAGCATTTT. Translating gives CATSRENSNQPQHF. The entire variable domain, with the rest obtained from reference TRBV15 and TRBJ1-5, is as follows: DAMVIQNPRYQVTQFGKPVTLSCSQTLNHNVMYWYQQKSSQAPKLLFHYYDKDFNNEADTPDNFQSRRPNTSFCFLDIRSPGLGDTAMYLCATSRENSNQPQHFGDGTRLSIL.

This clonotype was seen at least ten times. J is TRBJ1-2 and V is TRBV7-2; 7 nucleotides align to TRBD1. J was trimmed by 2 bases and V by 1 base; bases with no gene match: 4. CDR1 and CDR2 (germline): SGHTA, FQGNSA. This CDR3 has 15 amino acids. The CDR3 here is CASSLGQGGNYGYTF. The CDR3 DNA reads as TGTGCCAGCAGCTTAGGACAGGGTGGGAACTATGGCTACACCTTC.

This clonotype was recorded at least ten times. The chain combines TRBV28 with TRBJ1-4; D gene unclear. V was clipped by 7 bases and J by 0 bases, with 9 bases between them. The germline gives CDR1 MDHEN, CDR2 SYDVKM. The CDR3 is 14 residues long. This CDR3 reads CASTPYTTNEKLFF. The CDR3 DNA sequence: TGTGCCAGCACCCCCTATACAACTAATGAAAAACTGTTTTTT.

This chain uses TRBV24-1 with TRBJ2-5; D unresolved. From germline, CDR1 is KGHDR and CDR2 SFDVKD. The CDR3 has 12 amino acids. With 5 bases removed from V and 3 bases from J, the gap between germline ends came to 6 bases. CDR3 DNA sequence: TGTGCCACCAGTGGAGGAGAAGAGACCCAGTACTTC. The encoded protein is CATSGGEETQYF.

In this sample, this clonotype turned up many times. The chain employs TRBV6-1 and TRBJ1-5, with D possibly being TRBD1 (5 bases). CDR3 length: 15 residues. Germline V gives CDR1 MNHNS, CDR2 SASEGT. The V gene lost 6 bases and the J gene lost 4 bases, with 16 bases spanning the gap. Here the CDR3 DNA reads TGTGCCAGCAGCAGGGTGAGGGAACAGAATCAGCCCCAGCATTTT. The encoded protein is CASSRVREQNQPQHF.

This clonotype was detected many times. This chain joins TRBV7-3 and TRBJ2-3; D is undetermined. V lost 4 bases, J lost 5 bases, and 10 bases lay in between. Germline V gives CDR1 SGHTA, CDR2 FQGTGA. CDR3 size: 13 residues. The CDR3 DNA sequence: TGTGCCAGCAGCTCCCTCCGCGGAGATACGCAGTATTTT. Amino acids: CASSSLRGDTQYF.

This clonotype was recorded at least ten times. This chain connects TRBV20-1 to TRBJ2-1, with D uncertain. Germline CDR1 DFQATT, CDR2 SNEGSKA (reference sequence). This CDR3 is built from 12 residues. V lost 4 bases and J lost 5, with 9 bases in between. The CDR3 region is CSANWADNEQFF. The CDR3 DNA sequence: TGCAGTGCTAATTGGGCTGACAATGAGCAGTTCTTC.

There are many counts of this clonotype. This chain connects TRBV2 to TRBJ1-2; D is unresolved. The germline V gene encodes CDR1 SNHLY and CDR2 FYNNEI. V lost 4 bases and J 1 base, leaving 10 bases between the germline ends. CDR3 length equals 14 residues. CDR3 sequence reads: CASSVGSRNYGYTF. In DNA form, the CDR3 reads TGTGCCAGCAGTGTGGGCAGCCGTAACTATGGCTACACCTTC.

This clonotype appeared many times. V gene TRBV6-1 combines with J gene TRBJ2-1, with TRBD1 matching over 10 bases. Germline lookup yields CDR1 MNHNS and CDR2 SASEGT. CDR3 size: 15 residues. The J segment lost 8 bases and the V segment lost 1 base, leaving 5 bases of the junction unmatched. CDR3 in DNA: TGTGCCAGCAGTGAAGGGGGACAGGGGTGGTATGAGCAGTTCTTC. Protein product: CASSEGGQGWYEQFF.

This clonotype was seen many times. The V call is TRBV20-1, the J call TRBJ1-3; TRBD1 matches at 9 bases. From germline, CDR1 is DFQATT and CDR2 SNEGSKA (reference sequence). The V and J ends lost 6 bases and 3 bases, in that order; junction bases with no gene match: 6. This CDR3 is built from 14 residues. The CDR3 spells CSAPGQGVGNTIYF. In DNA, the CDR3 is TGCAGTGCCCCGGGACAGGGTGTTGGAAACACCATATATTTT.

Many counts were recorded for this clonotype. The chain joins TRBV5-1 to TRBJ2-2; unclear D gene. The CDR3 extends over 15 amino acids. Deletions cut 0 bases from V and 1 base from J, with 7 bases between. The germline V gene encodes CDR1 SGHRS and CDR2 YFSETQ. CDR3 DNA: TGCGCCAGCAGCTTGGACACTCTGAACACCGGGGAGCTGTTTTTT. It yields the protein CASSLDTLNTGELFF.

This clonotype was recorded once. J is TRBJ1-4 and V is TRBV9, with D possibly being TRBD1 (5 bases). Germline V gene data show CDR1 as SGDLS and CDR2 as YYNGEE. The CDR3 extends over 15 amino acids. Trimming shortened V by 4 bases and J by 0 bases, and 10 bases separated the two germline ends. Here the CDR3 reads CASSPSGTTNEKLFF. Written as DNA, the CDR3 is TGTGCCAGCAGCCCCTCAGGGACAACTAATGAAAAACTGTTTTTT.

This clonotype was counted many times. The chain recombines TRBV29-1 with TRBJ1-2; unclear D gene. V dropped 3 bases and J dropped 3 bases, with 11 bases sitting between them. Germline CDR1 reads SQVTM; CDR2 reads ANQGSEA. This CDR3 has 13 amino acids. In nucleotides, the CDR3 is TGCAGCGTTGATGTTGAGGGATACTATGGCTACACCTTC. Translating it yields CSVDVEGYYGYTF.

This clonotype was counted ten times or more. Here the CDR3 DNA reads TGCGCCAGCAAAGTGCAGGGCCAATACAATGAGCAGTTCTTC. This gives the protein CASKVQGQYNEQFF. V gene TRBV5-1 combines with J gene TRBJ2-1; tentatively, D is TRBD1 (5 bases). V was pared by 6 bases and J by 4 bases, with 14 bases between. Germline CDR1 SGHRS, CDR2 YFSETQ. The CDR3 loop spans 14 amino acids.

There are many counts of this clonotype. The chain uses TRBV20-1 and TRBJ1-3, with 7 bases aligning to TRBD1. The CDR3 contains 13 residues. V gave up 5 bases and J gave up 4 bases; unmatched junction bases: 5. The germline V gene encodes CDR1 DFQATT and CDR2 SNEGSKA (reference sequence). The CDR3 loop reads CSAQNRGGNTIYF. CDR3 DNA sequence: TGCAGTGCTCAAAACAGGGGAGGAAACACCATATATTTT.

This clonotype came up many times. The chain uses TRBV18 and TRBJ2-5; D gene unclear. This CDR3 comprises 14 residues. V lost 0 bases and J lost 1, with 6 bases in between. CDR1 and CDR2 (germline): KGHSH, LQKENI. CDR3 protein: CASSPPVPQETQYF. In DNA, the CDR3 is TGTGCCAGCTCACCACCGGTCCCCCAAGAGACCCAGTACTTC.

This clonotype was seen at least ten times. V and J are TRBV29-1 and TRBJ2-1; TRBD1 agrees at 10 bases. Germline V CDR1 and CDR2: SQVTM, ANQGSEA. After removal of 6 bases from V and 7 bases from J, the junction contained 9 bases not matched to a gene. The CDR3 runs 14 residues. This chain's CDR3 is CSVLPGQGRNEQFF. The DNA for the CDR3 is TGCAGCGTCCTTCCGGGACAGGGGAGGAATGAGCAGTTCTTC.

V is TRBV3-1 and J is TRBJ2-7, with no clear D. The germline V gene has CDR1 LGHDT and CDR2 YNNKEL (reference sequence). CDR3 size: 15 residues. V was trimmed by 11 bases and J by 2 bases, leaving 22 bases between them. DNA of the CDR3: TGTGCCTCCACCCAGGTTGGCCGGCCAACCTACGAGCAGTACTTC. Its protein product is CASTQVGRPTYEQYF.

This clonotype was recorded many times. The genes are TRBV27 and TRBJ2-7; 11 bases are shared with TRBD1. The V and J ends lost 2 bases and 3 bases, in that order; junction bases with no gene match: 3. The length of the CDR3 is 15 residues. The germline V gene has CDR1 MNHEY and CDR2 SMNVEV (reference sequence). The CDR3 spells CASSLGQGAVYEQYF. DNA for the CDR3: TGTGCCAGCAGTTTAGGACAGGGGGCCGTCTACGAGCAGTACTTC.

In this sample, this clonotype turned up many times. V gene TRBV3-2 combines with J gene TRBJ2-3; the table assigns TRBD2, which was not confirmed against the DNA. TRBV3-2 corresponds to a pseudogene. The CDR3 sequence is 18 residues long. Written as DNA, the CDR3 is TGTGCCAGCAGCCAAAAACCCTTTTCGCTAGCGGGGCCAGATACGCAGTATTTT. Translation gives CASSQKPFSLAGPDTQYF.